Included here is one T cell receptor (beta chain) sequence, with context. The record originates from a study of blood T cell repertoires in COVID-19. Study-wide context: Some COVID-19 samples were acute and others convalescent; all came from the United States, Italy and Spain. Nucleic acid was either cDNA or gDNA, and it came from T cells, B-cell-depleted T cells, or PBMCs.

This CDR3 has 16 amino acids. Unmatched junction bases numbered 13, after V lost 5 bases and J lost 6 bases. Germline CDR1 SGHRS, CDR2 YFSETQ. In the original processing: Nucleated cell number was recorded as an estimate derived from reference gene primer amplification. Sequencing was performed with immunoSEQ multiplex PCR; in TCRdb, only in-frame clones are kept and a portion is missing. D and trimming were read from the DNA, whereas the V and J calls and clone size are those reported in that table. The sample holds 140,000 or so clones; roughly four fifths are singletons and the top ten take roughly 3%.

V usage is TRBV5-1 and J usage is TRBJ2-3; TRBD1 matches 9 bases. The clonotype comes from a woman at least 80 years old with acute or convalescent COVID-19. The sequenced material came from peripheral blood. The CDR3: CASSAGSGTGRDTQYF. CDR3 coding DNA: TGCGCCAGCAGTGCAGGATCCGGGACAGGGAGGGATACGCAGTATTTT.